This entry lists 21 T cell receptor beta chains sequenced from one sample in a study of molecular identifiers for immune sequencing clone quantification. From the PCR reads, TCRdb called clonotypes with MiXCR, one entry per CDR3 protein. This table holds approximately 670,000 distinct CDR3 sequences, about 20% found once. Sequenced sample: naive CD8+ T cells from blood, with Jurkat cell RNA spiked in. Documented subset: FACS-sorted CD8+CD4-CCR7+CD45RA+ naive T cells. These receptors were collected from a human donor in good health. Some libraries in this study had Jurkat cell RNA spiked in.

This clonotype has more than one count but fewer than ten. The CDR3 loop is CASSRQTTNEKLFF. CDR3 sequence (DNA): TGCGCCAGCAGCCGACAGACAACTAATGAAAAACTGTTTTTT. V gene TRBV4-3 combines with J gene TRBJ1-4; the D gene is possibly TRBD1 (5 bases). The CDR3 sequence is 14 residues long. Per germline, CDR1 LGHNA and CDR2 YSLEER. The ends were cut back, 4 bases at V and 0 bases at J, with 6 bases in the middle.

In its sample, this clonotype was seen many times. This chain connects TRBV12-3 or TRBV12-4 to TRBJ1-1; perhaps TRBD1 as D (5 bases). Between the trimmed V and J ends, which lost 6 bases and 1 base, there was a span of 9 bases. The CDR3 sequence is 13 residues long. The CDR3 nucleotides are TGTGCCAGCAGGGACACTTCGAACACTGAAGCTTTCTTT. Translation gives CASRDTSNTEAFF.

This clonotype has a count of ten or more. CDR3 nucleotides: TGTGCCAGCAGCTTCCAGACAGGGGCCCGGGGGACTGAAGCTTTCTTT. It codes for CASSFQTGARGTEAFF. The chain recombines TRBV7-2 with TRBJ1-1, with 8 bases fitting TRBD1. The CDR3 is 16 residues long. CDR1 and CDR2 (germline): SGHTA, FQGNSA. Losses at the gene ends were 3 bases for V and 5 bases for J; bases not matched to a gene: 11.

CDR3 sequence (DNA): TGTGCCAGCAGTTACTCGAAACGGGAGCAGTACTTC. It translates to CASSYSKREQYF. The genes are TRBV6-6 and TRBJ2-7; D uncertain. The V and J ends lost 0 bases and 7 bases respectively, with 7 bases between them. Germline CDR1 reads MNHNY; CDR2 reads SVGAGI (reference sequence). This CDR3 is 12 amino acids long.

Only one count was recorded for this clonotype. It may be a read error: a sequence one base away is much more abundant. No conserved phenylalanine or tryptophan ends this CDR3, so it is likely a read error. This CDR3 is CSANSGRTQETQYL. CDR3 bases: TGCAGTGCTAATAGCGGGAGGACTCAAGAGACCCAGTACCTC. The chain recombines TRBV20-1 with TRBJ2-5, with TRBD2 matching over 10 bases. CDR1 and CDR2 (germline): DFQATT, SNEGSKA (reference sequence). V lost 4 bases and J lost 2; bases outside the gene matches: 4. This CDR3 has 14 amino acids.

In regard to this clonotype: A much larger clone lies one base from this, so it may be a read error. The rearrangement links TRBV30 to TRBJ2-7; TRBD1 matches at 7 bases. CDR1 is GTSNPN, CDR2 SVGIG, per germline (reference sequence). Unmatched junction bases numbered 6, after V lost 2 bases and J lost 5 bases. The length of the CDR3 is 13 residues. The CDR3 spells CAWSSGGGHEQYF. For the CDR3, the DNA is TGTGCCTGGAGTTCAGGGGGTGGCCACGAGCAGTACTTC. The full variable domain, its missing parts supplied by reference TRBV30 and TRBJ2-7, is SQTIHQWPATLVQPVGSPLSLECTVEGTSNPNLYWYRQAAGRGLQLLFYSVGIGQISSEVPQNLSASRPQDRQFILSSKKLLLSDSGFYLCAWSSGGGHEQYFGPGTRLTVT.

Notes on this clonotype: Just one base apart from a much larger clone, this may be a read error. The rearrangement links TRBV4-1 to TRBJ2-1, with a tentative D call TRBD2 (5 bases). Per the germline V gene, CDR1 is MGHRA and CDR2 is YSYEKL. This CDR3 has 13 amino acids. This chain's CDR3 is CASSQSGYNEQLF. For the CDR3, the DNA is TGCGCCAGCAGCCAATCGGGATACAATGAGCAGCTCTTC.

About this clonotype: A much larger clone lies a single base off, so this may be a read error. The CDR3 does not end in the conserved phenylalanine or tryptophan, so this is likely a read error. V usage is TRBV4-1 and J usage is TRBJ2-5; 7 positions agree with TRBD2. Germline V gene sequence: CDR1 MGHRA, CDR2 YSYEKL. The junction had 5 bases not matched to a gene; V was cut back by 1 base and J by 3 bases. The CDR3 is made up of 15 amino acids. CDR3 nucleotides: TGCGCCAGCAGCCAAGTGGGGGGGGTGAAAGAGACCCAGTACTCC. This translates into CASSQVGGVKETQYS.

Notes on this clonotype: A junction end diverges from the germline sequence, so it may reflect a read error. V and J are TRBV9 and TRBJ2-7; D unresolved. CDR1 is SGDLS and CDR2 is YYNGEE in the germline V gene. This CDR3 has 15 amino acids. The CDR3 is CASSVGTASSYGQYF. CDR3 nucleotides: TGTGCCAGCAGCGTAGGAACAGCCTCCTCCTACGGGCAGTACTTC.

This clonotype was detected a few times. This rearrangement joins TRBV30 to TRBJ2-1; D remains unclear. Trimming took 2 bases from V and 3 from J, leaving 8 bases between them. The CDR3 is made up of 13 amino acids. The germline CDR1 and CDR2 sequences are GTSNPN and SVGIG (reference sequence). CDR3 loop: CAWSTWDYNEQFF. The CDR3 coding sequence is TGTGCCTGGAGTACATGGGACTACAATGAGCAGTTCTTC.

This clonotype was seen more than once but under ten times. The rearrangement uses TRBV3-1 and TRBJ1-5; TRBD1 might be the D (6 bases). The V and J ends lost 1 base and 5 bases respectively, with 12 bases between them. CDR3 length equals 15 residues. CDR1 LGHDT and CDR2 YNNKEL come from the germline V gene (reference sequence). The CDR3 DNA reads TGTGCCAGCAGCCAAGCCGGGGGCGGGTATCAGCCCCAGCATTTT. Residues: CASSQAGGGYQPQHF. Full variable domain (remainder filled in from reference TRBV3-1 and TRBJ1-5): DTAVSQTPKYLVTQMGNDKSIKCEQNLGHDTMYWYKQDSKKFLKIMFSYNNKELIINETVPNRFSPKSPDKAHLNLHINSLELGDSAVYFCASSQAGGGYQPQHFGDGTRLSIL.

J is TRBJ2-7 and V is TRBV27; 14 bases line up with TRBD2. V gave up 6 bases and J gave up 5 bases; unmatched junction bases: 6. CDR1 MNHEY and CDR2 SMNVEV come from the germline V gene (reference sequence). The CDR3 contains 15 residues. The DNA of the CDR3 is TGTGCCAGCAGCGGACTAGCGGGAGGTTTGGACGAGCAGTACTTC. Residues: CASSGLAGGLDEQYF.

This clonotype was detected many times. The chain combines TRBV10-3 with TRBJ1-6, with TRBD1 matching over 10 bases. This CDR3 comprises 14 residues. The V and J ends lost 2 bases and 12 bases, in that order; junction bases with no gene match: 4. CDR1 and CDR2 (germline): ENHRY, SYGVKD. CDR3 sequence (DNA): TGTGCCATCAGTGAGCCCGGGACAGGGGAACCCCTCCACTTT. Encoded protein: CAISEPGTGEPLHF.

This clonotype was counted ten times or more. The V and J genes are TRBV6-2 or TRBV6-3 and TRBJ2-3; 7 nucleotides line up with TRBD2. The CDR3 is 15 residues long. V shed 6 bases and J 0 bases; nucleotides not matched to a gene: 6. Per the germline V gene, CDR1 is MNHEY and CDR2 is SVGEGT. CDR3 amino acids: CASRDLAASTDTQYF. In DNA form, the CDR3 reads TGTGCCAGCAGGGACCTAGCGGCTAGCACAGATACGCAGTATTTT.

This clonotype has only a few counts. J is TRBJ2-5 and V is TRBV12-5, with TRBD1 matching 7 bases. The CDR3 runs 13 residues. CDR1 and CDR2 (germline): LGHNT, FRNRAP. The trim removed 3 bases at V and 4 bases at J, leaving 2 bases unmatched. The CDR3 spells CASGLRGLETQYF. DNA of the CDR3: TGTGCTAGTGGTTTAAGGGGGCTAGAGACCCAGTACTTC.

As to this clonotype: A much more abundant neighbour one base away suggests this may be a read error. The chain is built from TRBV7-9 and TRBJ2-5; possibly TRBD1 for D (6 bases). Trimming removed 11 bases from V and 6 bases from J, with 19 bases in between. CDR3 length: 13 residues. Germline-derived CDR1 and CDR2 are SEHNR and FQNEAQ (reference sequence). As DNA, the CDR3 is TGTGCCGCCAAAGAGGGGGACCGAAAGACCCAGTACTTC. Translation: CAAKEGDRKTQYF. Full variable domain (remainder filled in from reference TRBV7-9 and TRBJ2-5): DTGVSQNPRHKITKRGQNVTFRCDPISEHNRLYWYRQTLGQGPEFLTYFQNEAQLEKSRLLSDRFSAERPKGSFSTLEIQRTEQGDSAMYLCAAKEGDRKTQYFGPGTRLLVL.

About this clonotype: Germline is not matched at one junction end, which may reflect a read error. CDR3 residues: CASSLLSSSGTDMQYF. The CDR3 coding sequence is TGTGCCAGCAGTTTATTGAGTAGCTCGGGCACAGATATGCAGTATTTT. This chain joins TRBV27 and TRBJ2-3; D is ambiguous. The length of the CDR3 is 16 residues. Looked up from germline, CDR1 is MNHEY and CDR2 is SMNVEV (reference sequence).

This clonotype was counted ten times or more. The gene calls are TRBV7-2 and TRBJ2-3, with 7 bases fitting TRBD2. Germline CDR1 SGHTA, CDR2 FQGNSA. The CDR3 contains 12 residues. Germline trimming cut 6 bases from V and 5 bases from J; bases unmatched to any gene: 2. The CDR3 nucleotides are TGTGCCAGCAGTACTAGCGTAGATACGCAGTATTTT. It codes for CASSTSVDTQYF.

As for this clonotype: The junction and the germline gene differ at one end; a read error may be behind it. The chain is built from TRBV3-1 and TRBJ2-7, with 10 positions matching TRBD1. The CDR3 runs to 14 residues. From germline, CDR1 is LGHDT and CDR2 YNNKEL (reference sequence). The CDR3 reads CASSRQGASYERYF. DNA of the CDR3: TGTGCCAGCAGCAGACAGGGGGCCTCCTACGAGCGGTACTTC.

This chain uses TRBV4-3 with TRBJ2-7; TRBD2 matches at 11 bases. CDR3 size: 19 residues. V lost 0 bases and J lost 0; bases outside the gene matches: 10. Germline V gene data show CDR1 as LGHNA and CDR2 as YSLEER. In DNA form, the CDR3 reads TGCGCCAGCAGCCAAGAGGTGGCCCTAGCGGGGGGCTTCTCCTACGAGCAGTACTTC. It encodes CASSQEVALAGGFSYEQYF.

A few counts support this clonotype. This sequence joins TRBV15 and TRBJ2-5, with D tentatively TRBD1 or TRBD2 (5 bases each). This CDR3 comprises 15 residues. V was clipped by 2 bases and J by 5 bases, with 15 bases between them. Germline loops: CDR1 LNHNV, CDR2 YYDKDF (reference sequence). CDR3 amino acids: CATSRKGGGWETQYF. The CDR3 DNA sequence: TGTGCCACCAGCAGAAAAGGTGGGGGTTGGGAGACCCAGTACTTC.